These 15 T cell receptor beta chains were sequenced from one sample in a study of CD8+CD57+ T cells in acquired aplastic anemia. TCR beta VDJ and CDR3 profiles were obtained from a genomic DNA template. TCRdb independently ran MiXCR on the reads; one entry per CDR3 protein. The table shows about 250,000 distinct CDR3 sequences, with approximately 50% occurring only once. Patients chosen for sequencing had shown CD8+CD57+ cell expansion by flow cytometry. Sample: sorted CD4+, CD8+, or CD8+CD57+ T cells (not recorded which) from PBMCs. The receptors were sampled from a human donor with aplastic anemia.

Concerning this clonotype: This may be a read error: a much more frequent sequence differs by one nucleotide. The CDR3 sequence: CASSQGARETRYF. The DNA for the CDR3 is TGTGCCAGCAGCCAAGGTGCGAGAGAGACCCGGTACTTC. This sequence joins TRBV3-2 and TRBJ2-5. TRBV3-2 is shown as a pseudogene. The CDR3 contains 13 residues.

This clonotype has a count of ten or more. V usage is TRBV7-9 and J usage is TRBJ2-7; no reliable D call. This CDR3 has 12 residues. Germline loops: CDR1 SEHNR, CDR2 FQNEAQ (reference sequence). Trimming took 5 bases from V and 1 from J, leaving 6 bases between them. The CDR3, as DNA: TGTGCCAGCAGCATCACGTCCTACGAGCAGTACTTC. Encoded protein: CASSITSYEQYF.

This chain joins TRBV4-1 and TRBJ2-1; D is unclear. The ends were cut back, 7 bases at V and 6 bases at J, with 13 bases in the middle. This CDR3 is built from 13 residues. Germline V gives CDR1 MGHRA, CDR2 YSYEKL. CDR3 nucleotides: TGCGCCAGCACTAGTGGAACTTGCAATGAGCAGTTCTTC. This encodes CASTSGTCNEQFF.

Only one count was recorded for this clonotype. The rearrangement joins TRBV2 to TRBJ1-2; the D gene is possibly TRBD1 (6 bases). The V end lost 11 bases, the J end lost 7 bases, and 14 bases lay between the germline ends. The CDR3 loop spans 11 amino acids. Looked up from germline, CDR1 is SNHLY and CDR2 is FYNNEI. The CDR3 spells CAGGGKGGYTF. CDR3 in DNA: TGTGCCGGGGGGGGCAAGGGTGGCTACACCTTC.

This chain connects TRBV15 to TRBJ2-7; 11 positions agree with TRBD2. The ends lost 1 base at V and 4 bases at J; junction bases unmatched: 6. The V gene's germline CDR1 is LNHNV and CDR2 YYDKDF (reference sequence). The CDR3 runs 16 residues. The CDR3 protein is CATSRGPLAGGYEQYF. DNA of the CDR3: TGTGCCACCAGCAGAGGTCCCCTAGCGGGAGGATACGAGCAGTACTTC.

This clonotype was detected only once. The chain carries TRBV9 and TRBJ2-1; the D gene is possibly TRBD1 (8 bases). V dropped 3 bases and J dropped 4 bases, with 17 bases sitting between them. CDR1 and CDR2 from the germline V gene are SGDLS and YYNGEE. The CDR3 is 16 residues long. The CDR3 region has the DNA TGTGCCAGCAGCGCACAGGGGGGGACCATTTACAATGAGCAGTTCTTC. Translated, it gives CASSAQGGTIYNEQFF.

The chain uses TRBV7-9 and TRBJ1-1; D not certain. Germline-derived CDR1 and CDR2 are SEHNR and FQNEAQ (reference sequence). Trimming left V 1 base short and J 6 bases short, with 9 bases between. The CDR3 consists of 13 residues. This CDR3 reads CASSLGVNAEAFF. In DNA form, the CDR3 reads TGTGCCAGCAGCTTAGGGGTTAACGCTGAAGCTTTCTTT.

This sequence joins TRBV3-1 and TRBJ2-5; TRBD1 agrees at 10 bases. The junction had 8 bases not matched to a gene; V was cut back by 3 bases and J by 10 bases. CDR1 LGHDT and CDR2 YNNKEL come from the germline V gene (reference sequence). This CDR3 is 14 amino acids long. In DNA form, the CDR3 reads TGTGCCAGCAGCCAGGACCGGGACAGGGGAGGCCAGTACTTC. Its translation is CASSQDRDRGGQYF.

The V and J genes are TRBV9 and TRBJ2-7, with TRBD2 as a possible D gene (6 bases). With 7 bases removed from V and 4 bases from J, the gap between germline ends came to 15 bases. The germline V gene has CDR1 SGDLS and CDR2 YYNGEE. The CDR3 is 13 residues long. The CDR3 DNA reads TGTGCCAGCTCCTCACTAGCTACATACGAGCAGTACGTC. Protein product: CASSSLATYEQYV.

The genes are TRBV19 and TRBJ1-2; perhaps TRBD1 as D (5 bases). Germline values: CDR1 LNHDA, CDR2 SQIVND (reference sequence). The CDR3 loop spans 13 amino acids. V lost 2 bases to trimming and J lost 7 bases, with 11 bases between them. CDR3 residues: CASSIPGRAGYTF. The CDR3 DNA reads TGTGCCAGTAGTATACCGGGCAGGGCTGGCTACACCTTC.

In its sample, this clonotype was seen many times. CDR3 sequence (DNA): TGTGCCAGCAGTCCATCGGACACTGGAGGGCACACCGGGGAGCTGTTTTTT. This translates into CASSPSDTGGHTGELFF. The chain employs TRBV6-4 and TRBJ2-2; D may be TRBD2 (6 bases). This CDR3 is built from 17 residues. V lost 5 bases to trimming and J lost 3 bases, with 19 bases between them. Germline V gives CDR1 MRHNA, CDR2 SNTAGT.

The CDR3: CAISVTGVNSPLHF. The CDR3 coding sequence is TGTGCCATCAGCGTGACAGGAGTCAATTCACCCCTCCACTTT. The V call is TRBV10-3, the J call TRBJ1-6, with D maybe TRBD1 (6 bases). The CDR3 consists of 14 residues. Germline-derived CDR1 and CDR2 are ENHRY and SYGVKD. Between the trimmed V and J ends, which lost 6 bases and 7 bases, there was a span of 13 bases.

CDR3 nucleotide sequence: TGTGCCATCAGTGGGGGAACAGGGGGCTACACCTTC. It codes for CAISGGTGGYTF. The chain is built from TRBV10-3 and TRBJ1-2; D may be TRBD1 (6 bases). CDR3 size: 12 residues. Trimming pared 4 bases from V and 8 bases from J, leaving 11 bases between. CDR1 is ENHRY and CDR2 is SYGVKD in the germline V gene.

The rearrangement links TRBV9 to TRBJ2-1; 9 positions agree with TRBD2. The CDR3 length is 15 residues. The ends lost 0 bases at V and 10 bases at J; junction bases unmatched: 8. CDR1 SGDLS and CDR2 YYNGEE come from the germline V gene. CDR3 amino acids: CASSVASGGWEEQFF. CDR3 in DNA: TGTGCCAGCAGCGTAGCCAGCGGGGGGTGGGAGGAGCAGTTCTTC.

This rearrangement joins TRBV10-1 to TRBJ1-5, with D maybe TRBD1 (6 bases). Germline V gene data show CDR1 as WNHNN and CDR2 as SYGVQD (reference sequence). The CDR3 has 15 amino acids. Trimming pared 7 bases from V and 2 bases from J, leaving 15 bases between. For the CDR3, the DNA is TGCGCCAGCAACCTAGGACAGACCGGCAATCAGCCCCAGCATTTT. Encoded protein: CASNLGQTGNQPQHF.